Listed here is a single T cell receptor beta chain. Its antigen is unidentified. This entry comes from a study of shared clonotypes between healthy human individuals. Notes on the study in general: Few donors restricted represented genetic and exposure-history diversity.

The ends lost 2 bases at V and 2 bases at J; junction bases unmatched: 4. The CDR3 covers 15 residues. Per the germline V gene, CDR1 is MNHNS and CDR2 is SASEGT. The protocol was immunoSEQ multiplex PCR, while the TCRdb copy is restricted to in-frame clones and leaves out a portion. The table has roughly 1,000,000 clones, approximately 78% seen once. Input material: memory CD4+ T cells from PBMCs. Subset reported: CD45RA-negative fraction. The chain carries TRBV6-1 and TRBJ2-7; 9 nucleotides line up with TRBD2. This sequence originates from a young man in good health. Some clones in this sample may be carry-over from other donors' samples. Written as DNA, the CDR3 is TGTGCCAGCAGTGAATCAGCGGGAGGAGCCTACGAGCAGTACTTC. Its translation is CASSESAGGAYEQYF.